This T cell receptor (beta chain) was obtained from a study of type 1 regulatory T cells. Looking at the study overall: T-allo10 is an in vitro-generated, Tr1-enriched CD4 T cell product specific for alloantigen. Whole-study results and caveats: Tr1 cells had a more restricted TCR repertoire than non-Tr1 cells.

Germline V gene data show CDR1 as MNHEY and CDR2 as SVGAGI. This CDR3 is 13 amino acids long. J gave up 12 bases and V 7 bases, and 9 bases lay outside the gene matches. With regard to this clonotype: The antigen remains undetermined.

TCRdb re-called the reads through MiXCR, storing one row per CDR3 protein. The sample includes 60,000 to 70,000 distinct CDR3 sequences, roughly 49% seen only once; the top ten take about 2%. The V and J genes are TRBV6-5 and TRBJ2-1; 10 nucleotides line up with TRBD2. This clonotype was sampled from a human donor in good health. Sequenced: cultured non-Tr1 T cells, either the whole culture or a sorted T cell fraction (not recorded which). The CDR3 region has the DNA TGTGCCAGCAAGGCTAGCGGGGGAGGGGGGCAGTTCTTC. It is translated as CASKASGGGGQFF.